One and the same sample provided the 15 T cell receptor beta chains below, sequenced in a study of molecular identifiers for immune sequencing clone quantification. In TCRdb, the PCR reads were re-called with MiXCR into one record per CDR3 protein. Of about 640,000 distinct CDR3 sequences listed, 20% are singletons. The sample taken for sequencing was naive CD8+ T cells from blood, with Jurkat cell RNA spiked in. Regarding subset: FACS-sorted CD8+CD4-CCR7+CD45RA+ naive T cells. The receptors shown here come from a human donor in good health. Some libraries in this study had Jurkat cell RNA spiked in.

V is TRBV19 and J is TRBJ1-3; 9 bases are shared with TRBD1. Trimming took 5 bases from V and 2 from J; bases not matched to a gene: 4. The CDR3 is 15 amino acids. The germline gives CDR1 LNHDA, CDR2 SQIVND (reference sequence). The CDR3 DNA is TGTGCCAGTAGTTACAGGGGGCCTCCTGGAAACACCATATATTTT. It codes for CASSYRGPPGNTIYF. The full variable domain, in which reference TRBV19 and TRBJ1-3 provide the parts outside the CDR3, is DGGITQSPKYLFRKEGQNVTLSCEQNLNHDAMYWYRQDPGQGLRLIYYSQIVNDFQKGDIAEGYSVSREKKESFPLTVTSAQKNPTAFYLCASSYRGPPGNTIYFGEGSWLTVV.

This clonotype was counted between two and nine times. V usage is TRBV5-1 and J usage is TRBJ2-1; D possibly corresponds to TRBD2 (5 bases). The CDR3 length is 16 residues. Between the trimmed V and J ends, which lost 0 bases and 0 bases, there was a span of 10 bases. Germline CDR1 SGHRS, CDR2 YFSETQ. The CDR3 reads CASSLADWSSYNEQFF. The CDR3 coding sequence is TGCGCCAGCAGCTTGGCGGACTGGAGCTCCTACAATGAGCAGTTCTTC.

This clonotype was counted at least ten times. This sequence joins TRBV4-3 and TRBJ1-1; D is undetermined. Germline V gene lookup returns CDR1 LGHNA and CDR2 YSLEER. The germline V and J ends were trimmed by 2 bases and 13 bases, with 14 bases remaining between them. The CDR3 sequence is 12 residues long. CDR3: CASSQYRARLFF. The CDR3 DNA reads as TGCGCCAGCAGCCAATACCGGGCCCGGCTTTTCTTT.

This clonotype was seen repeatedly, ten times or more. The chain combines TRBV6-2 or TRBV6-3 with TRBJ2-4, with 10 bases aligning to TRBD2. CDR1 and CDR2 from the germline V gene are MNHEY and SVGEGT. This CDR3 is built from 12 residues. Trimming removed 10 bases from V and 4 bases from J; junction bases left unmatched: 1. CDR3: CATGLAKNIQYF. In DNA form, the CDR3 reads TGTGCCACGGGACTAGCGAAAAACATTCAGTACTTC.

This clonotype was seen at least ten times. CDR3 sequence (DNA): TGTGCCAGCAGCGGAGACACCTCGAACACCGGGGAGCTGTTTTTT. Protein sequence: CASSGDTSNTGELFF. This chain joins TRBV9 and TRBJ2-2; D gene ambiguous. Trimming removed 3 bases at V and 0 bases at J, with 9 bases between. The CDR3 totals 15 residues. Germline assignment: CDR1 SGDLS and CDR2 YYNGEE.

Of note for this clonotype: A read error may be the cause here, since a much bigger clone is one base away. The genes are TRBV5-8 and TRBJ2-3, with 8 bases lining up with TRBD2. Germline-derived CDR1 and CDR2 are SGHTS and YDEGEE. The CDR3 extends over 15 amino acids. The CDR3 here is CASSTGLAYTDTRYF. CDR3 bases: TGTGCCAGCAGCACCGGACTAGCTTACACAGATACGCGGTATTTT.

In the case of this clonotype: Its ends do not fully match the called genes, so a read error is possible. This chain connects TRBV10-3 to TRBJ1-2; D perhaps matches TRBD1 (6 bases). CDR1 and CDR2 from the germline V gene are ENHRY and SYGVKD. The CDR3 covers 17 residues. CDR3 DNA: TGTGCCATCAGTGAGTCGACAGAAGCCACAGGGAACTATGGCTACGCCTTC. This sequence encodes CAISESTEATGNYGYAF.

This clonotype was recorded many times. The genes are TRBV10-2 and TRBJ2-7; 12 nucleotides line up with TRBD2. Germline CDR1 reads WSHSY; CDR2 reads SAAADI. V lost 4 bases to trimming and J lost 4 bases; unmatched junction nucleotides: 8. CDR3 length: 16 amino acids. The CDR3 DNA reads as TGCGCCAGCAGTGGAGGCTCCGGACTAGCGGGGTACGAGCAGTACTTC. It yields the protein CASSGGSGLAGYEQYF.

This chain joins TRBV3-1 and TRBJ2-1; no reliable D call. From germline, CDR1 is LGHDT and CDR2 YNNKEL (reference sequence). The CDR3 is 12 amino acids. V was cut by 1 base and J by 6 bases, with 4 bases left in between. In DNA, the CDR3 is TGTGCCAGCAGCCAAGCCCTCAATGAGCAGTTCTTC. Encoded protein: CASSQALNEQFF.

Regarding this clonotype: A clone one base away is much larger, so this may be a read error. The chain links TRBV20-1 to TRBJ1-1, with D possibly matching TRBD1 (6 bases). CDR1 is DFQATT and CDR2 is SNEGSKA in the germline V gene (reference sequence). V shed 8 bases and J shed 6 bases, with 16 bases lying between them. This CDR3 region has 12 residues. This chain's CDR3 is CSTGDNRPEAFF. The CDR3 DNA reads TGCAGTACTGGGGACAACCGGCCTGAAGCTTTCTTT.

This clonotype has just a few counts. The CDR3 nucleotides are TGTGCCTGGAGTGTCGGCGGGGGGGCCGCTAATGAGCAGTTCTTC. It specifies CAWSVGGGAANEQFF. This chain links TRBV30 with TRBJ2-1, with 9 bases identical to TRBD2. There are 15 residues in the CDR3. The J segment lost 7 bases and the V segment lost 0 bases, leaving 7 bases of the junction unmatched. Germline CDR1 GTSNPN, CDR2 SVGIG (reference sequence).

This clonotype was seen ten or more times. The chain joins TRBV7-2 to TRBJ2-3; D is unresolved. This CDR3 comprises 16 residues. Germline V lookup: CDR1 SGHTA, CDR2 FQGNSA. V was clipped by 1 base and J by 2 bases, with 13 bases between them. CDR3 loop: CASSLVAGTFTDTQYF. The CDR3 nucleotides read TGTGCCAGCAGCTTAGTGGCCGGAACCTTCACAGATACGCAGTATTTT.

This clonotype was counted many times. The chain carries TRBV4-1 and TRBJ1-3; no reliable D call. V dropped 1 base and J dropped 8 bases, with 15 bases sitting between them. The CDR3 extends over 15 amino acids. CDR1 and CDR2 from the germline V gene are MGHRA and YSYEKL. The CDR3 DNA reads as TGCGCCAGCAGCCAAGGGCCGGGAGGAGGAGACACCATATATTTT. Translated, it gives CASSQGPGGGDTIYF.

This clonotype was seen repeatedly, ten times or more. The gene calls are TRBV3-1 and TRBJ2-5; D gene unclear. CDR3 size: 12 residues. Germline V CDR1 and CDR2: LGHDT, YNNKEL (reference sequence). Between the trimmed V and J ends, which lost 4 bases and 3 bases, there was a span of 6 bases. CDR3 nucleotide sequence: TGTGCCAGCAGCCGGGAAGAAGAGACCCAGTACTTC. Translation gives CASSREEETQYF.

This clonotype was counted ten times or more. V gene TRBV7-2 combines with J gene TRBJ2-7; 8 bases align to TRBD1. The length of the CDR3 is 15 residues. Germline values: CDR1 SGHTA, CDR2 FQGNSA. With V trimmed by 1 base and J by 3 bases, 5 bases remained unmatched. The CDR3 sequence is CASSLDRDRHYEQYF. The CDR3 DNA reads TGTGCCAGCAGCTTAGACCGGGACAGGCACTACGAGCAGTACTTC.